The clone carrying this T cell receptor beta chain showed up many times. After removal of 5 bases from V and 5 bases from J, the junction contained 6 bases not matched to a gene. This CDR3 has 16 residues. The germline V gene encodes CDR1 SGHNT and CDR2 YYREEE (reference sequence). Documented time point: sample taken at primary tumor resection. Researchers sequenced whole RNA taken from tumor, nontumor lung or frozen PBMC without sorting. This sample stems from a study of spatial heterogeneity in lung cancer. A single record per CDR3 protein comes from TCRdb applying MiXCR to the 5' RACE reads. The repertoire includes under 75,000 distinct CDR3 sequences, about an eighth of them detected once, and roughly 7% sits in the top ten.

The TCR was taken from a male donor with early-stage non-small cell lung cancer. The chain recombines TRBV5-4 with TRBJ2-2, with 13 bases lining up with TRBD2. This material consisted of PBMCs, taken at surgery. The CDR3: CASSPGLAGATGELFF. Written as DNA, the CDR3 is TGTGCCAGCAGTCCCGGACTAGCGGGAGCTACCGGGGAGCTGTTTTTT.